The clone carrying this TCR beta chain was seen only a few times. Each CDR3 protein gets one entry after TCRdb re-called the reads with MiXCR. The sample holds under 300,000 distinct CDR3 sequences, less than 35% seen once. This sample was taken from a study of kidney transplant recipient with SARS-CoV-2 infection. V lost 3 bases, J lost 15 bases, and 4 bases stayed unmatched. CDR1 LNHDA and CDR2 SQIVND come from the germline V gene (reference sequence). The CDR3 covers 11 residues. This sample comprised a blood sample, obtained at baseline and on approximately day 120 from a kidney transplant recipient. This receptor was taken from a male patient in his 30s who had COVID-19 and was a kidney transplant recipient. The graft donor may be the source of some T cells. This chain connects TRBV19 to TRBJ2-1; 8 nucleotides match TRBD2. DNA of the CDR3: TGTGCCAGTAGTATTAACGGGAGGGGGTTCTTC. Amino acid sequence: CASSINGRGFF.